Many counts were recorded for the clone carrying this TCR beta chain. Its antigen is unknown. These data originate in a study of T cells in Graves' hyperthyroidism and ophthalmopathy. Amplified TCR beta CDR3 regions came from RNA transcripts. First-round RT-PCR of the TCR CDR3 relied on the HTBI primer set. TCRdb independently ran MiXCR on the multiplex PCR reads; one entry per CDR3 protein. Of 500,000 to 750,000 distinct CDR3 sequences detected, roughly 50% appear once; the ten largest clones hold around 8%. V was shortened by 4 bases and J by 6 bases, with 11 bases between the two germline ends. CDR1 is SQVTM and CDR2 is ANQGSEA in the germline V gene. CDR3 size: 12 residues. Among the patients, aged 18 to 65, hyperthyroidism was newly diagnosed and had lasted under 2 months. Study conclusions and caveats: Expanded thyroid clonotypes (above 0.001) were mostly also found in blood.

The TCR comes from a woman under 30 with Graves' hyperthyroidism. Sequencing used peripheral blood or thyroid tissue (not recorded which). This rearrangement joins TRBV29-1 to TRBJ2-3; D might be TRBD2 (5 bases). The CDR3 nucleotides read TGCAGCGTTGGAGGGCTGAGTGATACGCAGTATTTT. It codes for CSVGGLSDTQYF.